This T cell receptor (beta chain) originates from a study of control samples from healthy donors and cancer patients. CDR3 length equals 13 residues. The germline V gene has CDR1 SGHAT and CDR2 FQNNGV. V was cut by 2 bases and J by 6 bases, with 10 bases left in between. Some clones are missing from TCRdb's copy, which holds only in-frame ones; the method was immunoSEQ multiplex PCR. The sample contains more than 75,000 clones, around 85% of which appear only once. This TCR derives from a man aged 65 to 85 with lung cancer. The sequenced sample was PBMCs. J is TRBJ1-2 and V is TRBV11-2, with D possibly being TRBD1 (5 bases). This chain's CDR3 is CASSLRQNHGYTF. The DNA for the CDR3 is TGTGCCAGCAGCTTACGACAGAATCATGGCTACACCTTC.